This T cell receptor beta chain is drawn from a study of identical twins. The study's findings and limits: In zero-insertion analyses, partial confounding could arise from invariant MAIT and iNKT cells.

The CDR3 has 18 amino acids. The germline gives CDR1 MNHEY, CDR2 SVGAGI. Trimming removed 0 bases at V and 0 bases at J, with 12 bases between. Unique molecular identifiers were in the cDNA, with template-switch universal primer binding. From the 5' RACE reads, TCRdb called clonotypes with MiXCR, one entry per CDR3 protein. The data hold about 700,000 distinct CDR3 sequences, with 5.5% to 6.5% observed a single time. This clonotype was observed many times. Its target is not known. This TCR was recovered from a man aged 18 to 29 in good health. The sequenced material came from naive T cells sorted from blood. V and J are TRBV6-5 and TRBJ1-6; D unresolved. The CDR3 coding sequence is TGTGCCAGCAGTTACTCCGTTCCTAAAAGCTCCTATAATTCACCCCTCCACTTT. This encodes CASSYSVPKSSYNSPLHF.